This T cell receptor beta chain was identified during a study of blood T cell repertoires in COVID-19. The V gene's germline CDR1 is SGDLS and CDR2 YYNGEE. V dropped 0 bases and J dropped 2 bases, with 8 bases sitting between them. The CDR3 loop spans 14 amino acids. Clones were read by immunoSEQ multiplex PCR, and TCRdb kept only the in-frame ones, dropping some. The profile covers around 180,000 clones, with around 90% appearing a single time and around a quarter taken by the ten largest. The sample taken for sequencing was peripheral blood. The gene calls are TRBV9 and TRBJ1-2, with D uncertain. The TCR was taken from a man aged 60 to 69 with acute or convalescent COVID-19. The CDR3 nucleotides read TGTGCCAGCAGCGTAGCGGCGGAGAACTATGGCTACACCTTC. This translates into CASSVAAENYGYTF.